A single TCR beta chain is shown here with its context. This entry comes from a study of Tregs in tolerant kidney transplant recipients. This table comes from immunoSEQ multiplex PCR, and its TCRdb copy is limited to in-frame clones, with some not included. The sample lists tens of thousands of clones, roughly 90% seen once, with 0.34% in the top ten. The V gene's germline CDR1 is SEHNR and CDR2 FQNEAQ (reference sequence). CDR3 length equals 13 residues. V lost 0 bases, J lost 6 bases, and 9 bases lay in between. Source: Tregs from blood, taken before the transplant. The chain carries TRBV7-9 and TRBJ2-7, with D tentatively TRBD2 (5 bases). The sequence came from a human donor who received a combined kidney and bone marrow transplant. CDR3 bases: TGTGCCAGCAGCTTAGCTAGCGTTGGCGAGCAGTACTTC. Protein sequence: CASSLASVGEQYF. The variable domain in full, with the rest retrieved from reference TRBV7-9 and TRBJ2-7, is DTGVSQNPRHKITKRGQNVTFRCDPISEHNRLYWYRQTLGQGPEFLTYFQNEAQLEKSRLLSDRFSAERPKGSFSTLEIQRTEQGDSAMYLCASSLASVGEQYFGPGTRLTVT.